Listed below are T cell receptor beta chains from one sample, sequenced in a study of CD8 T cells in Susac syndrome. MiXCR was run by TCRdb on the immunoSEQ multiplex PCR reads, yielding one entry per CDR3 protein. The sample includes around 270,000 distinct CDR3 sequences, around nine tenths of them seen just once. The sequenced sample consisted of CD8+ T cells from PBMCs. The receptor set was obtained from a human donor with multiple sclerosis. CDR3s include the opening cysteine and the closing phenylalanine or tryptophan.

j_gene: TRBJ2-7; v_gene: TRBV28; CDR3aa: CASSPIMGSPGLVPYEQYF
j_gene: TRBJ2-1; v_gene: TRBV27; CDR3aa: CASSSPNLWDNGIAEQFF
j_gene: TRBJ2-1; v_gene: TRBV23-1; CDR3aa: CASSQSRQWGGRPTNEQFF
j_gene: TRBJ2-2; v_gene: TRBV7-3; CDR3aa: CASSRGLAAPGTGELFF
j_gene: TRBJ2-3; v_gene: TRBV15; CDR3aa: CATSRKDRQGSTDTQYF
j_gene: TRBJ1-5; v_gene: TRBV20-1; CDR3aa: CSVGGQQNQPQHF
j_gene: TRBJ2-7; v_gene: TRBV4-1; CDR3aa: CASSPQTGGEYEQYF
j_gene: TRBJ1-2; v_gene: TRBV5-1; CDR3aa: CASSLEGGYGYTF
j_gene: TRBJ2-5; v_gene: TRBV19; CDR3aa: CASSMVQGAQETQYF
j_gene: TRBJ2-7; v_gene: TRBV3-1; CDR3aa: CASSPGTSGRFYEQYF
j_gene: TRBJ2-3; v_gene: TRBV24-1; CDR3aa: CATSELGTSGRNTDTQYF
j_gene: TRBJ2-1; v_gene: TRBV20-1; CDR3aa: CSARDTGLAGGLARNEQFF
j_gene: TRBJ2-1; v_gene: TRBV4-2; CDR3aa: CASSPAGAATSTIRSYNEQFF
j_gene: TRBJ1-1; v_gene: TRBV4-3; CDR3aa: CASSQARRGDPEAFF
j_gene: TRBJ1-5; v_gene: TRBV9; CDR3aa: CASSPDRGWQPQHF
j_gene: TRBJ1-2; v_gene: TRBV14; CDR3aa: CASSQDAGYGYTF
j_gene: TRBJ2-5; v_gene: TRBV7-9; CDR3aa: CASRDGTGQETQYF
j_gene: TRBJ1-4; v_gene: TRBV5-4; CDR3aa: CASSFGDNEKLFF
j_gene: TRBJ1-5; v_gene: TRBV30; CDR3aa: CAWSAGVSSNQPQHF
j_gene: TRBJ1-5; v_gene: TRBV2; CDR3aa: CASSEIVTGDNQPQHF
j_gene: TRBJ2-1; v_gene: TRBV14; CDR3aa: CASSQDLAGYNEQFF
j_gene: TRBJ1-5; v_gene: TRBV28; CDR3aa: CASSLPTQGYGQPQHF
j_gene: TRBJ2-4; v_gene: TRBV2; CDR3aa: CASSEVAKNIQYF
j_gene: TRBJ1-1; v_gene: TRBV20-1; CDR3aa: CSATAPTANTEAFF
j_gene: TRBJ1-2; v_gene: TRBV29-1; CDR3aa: CSVEREGGYTF
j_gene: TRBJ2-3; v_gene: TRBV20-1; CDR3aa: CSAKGVDTQYF
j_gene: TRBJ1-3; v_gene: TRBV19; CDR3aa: CASSIGWAAGGNTIYF
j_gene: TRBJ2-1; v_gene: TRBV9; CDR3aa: CATGAGDGDNGQFF
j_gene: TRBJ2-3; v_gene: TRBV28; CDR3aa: CASSLLMLAGGAVGGTDTQYF
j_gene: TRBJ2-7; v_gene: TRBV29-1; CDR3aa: CSVDRGYEQYF
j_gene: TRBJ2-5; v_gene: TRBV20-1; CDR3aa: CSARGLSGERGHQETQYF
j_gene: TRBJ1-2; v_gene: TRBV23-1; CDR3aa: CASSQWGSNYGYTF
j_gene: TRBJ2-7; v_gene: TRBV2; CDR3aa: CASKEQSYEQYF
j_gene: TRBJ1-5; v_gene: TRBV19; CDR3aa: CASSIASNQPQHF
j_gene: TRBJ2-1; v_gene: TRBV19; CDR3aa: CASSWGGLYNEQFF
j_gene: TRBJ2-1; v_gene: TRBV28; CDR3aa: CASRYSGGPNNEQFF
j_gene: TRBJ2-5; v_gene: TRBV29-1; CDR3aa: CSVLGLAEPHVYF